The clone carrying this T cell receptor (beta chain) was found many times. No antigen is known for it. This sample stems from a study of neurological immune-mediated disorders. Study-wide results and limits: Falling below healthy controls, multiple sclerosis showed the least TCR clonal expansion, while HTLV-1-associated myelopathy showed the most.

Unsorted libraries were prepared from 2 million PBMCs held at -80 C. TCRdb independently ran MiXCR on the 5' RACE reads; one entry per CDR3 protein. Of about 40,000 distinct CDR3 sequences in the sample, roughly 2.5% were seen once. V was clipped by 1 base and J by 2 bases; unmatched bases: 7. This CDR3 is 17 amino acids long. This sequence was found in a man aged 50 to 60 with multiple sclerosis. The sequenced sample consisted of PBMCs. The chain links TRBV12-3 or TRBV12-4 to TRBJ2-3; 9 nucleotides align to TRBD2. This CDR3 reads CASSLGSGGTHTDTQYF. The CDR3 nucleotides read TGTGCCAGCAGTTTAGGTAGCGGGGGTACACACACAGATACGCAGTATTTT.